These T cell receptor beta chains were read from a single sample in a study of regulatory T cells in long-lasting Graves disease. TCRdb analysed the multiplex PCR reads with MiXCR anew, one entry per CDR3 protein. The sample has roughly 520,000 distinct CDR3 sequences; approximately 12% are singletons. In addition, the sample was reused for a study of T cells in Graves' hyperthyroidism and ophthalmopathy.

The sequences come from peripheral blood mononuclear cells (PBMCs), collected at new diagnosis, from a patient treated with antithyroid drugs. The origin of the receptors is a woman aged 25 to 39 with Graves disease. Each CDR3 is given with its conserved first and last residue. Each record gives: V gene, CDR3 length, clone size, D gene, J gene, CDR3 DNA, CDR3 protein. A D gene is named only where the DNA matches it firmly. Clone size is given for some rows only: seen once, a few or many times, or a class if the clone is expanded.

>TRBV24-1|13|many|NA|TRBJ1-2
TGTGCCACCAGCACGGGGTACTACTATGGCTACACCTTC
CATSTGYYYGYTF
>TRBV12-3/TRBV12-4|14|NA|NA|TRBJ1-1
TGTGCCAGCAGTTTTGCGGGACCGAACACTGAAGCTTTCTTT
CASSFAGPNTEAFF
>TRBV7-2|15|many|TRBD1|TRBJ1-5
TGTGCCAGCAGCTACAACAGGGGGCTAGGTCAGCCCCAGCATTTT
CASSYNRGLGQPQHF
>TRBV2|16|NA|NA|TRBJ1-5
TGTGCCAGCAGTGACGATTCTCTTTACCGCAATCAGCCCCAGCATTTT
CASSDDSLYRNQPQHF
>TRBV20-1|15|few|NA|TRBJ1-6
TGCAGTGCTAGGGACGGGGGGGATCTTAATTCACCCCTCCACTTT
CSARDGGDLNSPLHF
>TRBV10-1|22|few|TRBD2|TRBJ2-3
TGCGCCAGCATAACCGTCGGCAGCCTCATTAGCGGGAGGAGTGTCTGGACAGATACGCAGTATTTT
CASITVGSLISGRSVWTDTQYF
>TRBV9|14|many|NA|TRBJ2-1
TGTGCCAGCAGCGTAGCTTTGAACTACAATGAGCAGTTCTTC
CASSVALNYNEQFF
>TRBV20-1|12|few|TRBD1|TRBJ1-1
TGCAGTGCCAGGGGGGATAACACTGAAGCTTTCTTT
CSARGDNTEAFF
>TRBV19|14|few|NA|TRBJ1-4
TGTGCCAGTAGTTCCCCTCGACTGGATGAAAAACTGTTTTTT
CASSSPRLDEKLFF
>TRBV24-1|14|few|NA|TRBJ2-2
TGTGCCCCCAGTGAGAGGGAAACGGGCGGGGAGCTGTTTTTT
CAPSERETGGELFF
>TRBV28|14|NA|TRBD1|TRBJ1-2
TGTGCCAGCAGAGGGACGGGGACAGGGGATGGCTACACCTTC
CASRGTGTGDGYTF
>TRBV7-9|16|few|TRBD1|TRBJ2-2
TGTGCCAGCAGCACCCGGGGGACAGGACCCACCGGGGAGCTGTTTTTT
CASSTRGTGPTGELFF
>TRBV9|14|many|NA|TRBJ1-3
TGTGCCAGCAGCGCAGGGGTGCCTGGAAACACCATATATTTT
CASSAGVPGNTIYF
>TRBV7-9|15|NA|NA|TRBJ2-2
TGTGCCAGCAGCCGGCGACAGAGTAACACCGGGGAGCTGTTTTTT
CASSRRQSNTGELFF
>TRBV7-9|15|few|NA|TRBJ1-1
TGTGCCAGCAGCTTAGAGATGTCCATGAACACTGAAGCTTTCTTT
CASSLEMSMNTEAFF
>TRBV3-1|12|many|NA|TRBJ1-4
TGTGCCAGCCGGGCCCGAACCGAAAAACTGTTTTTT
CASRARTEKLFF
>TRBV20-1|12|NA|NA|TRBJ2-3
TGCAGTGCTAGAGATGAACTAACCCCCGAGTATTTT
CSARDELTPEYF
>TRBV5-1|14|many|TRBD2|TRBJ2-4
TGCGCCAGCAGCTTGACTAGCGGTGAAAACATTCAGTACTTC
CASSLTSGENIQYF
>TRBV7-3|12|NA|NA|TRBJ2-2
TGTGCCAGCAGCCGACTAAACGGGGAGCTGTTTTTT
CASSRLNGELFF
>TRBV20-1|12|many|TRBD1|TRBJ1-1
TGCAGTGCTAGACAGGGGGACACTGAAGCTTTCTTT
CSARQGDTEAFF
>TRBV6-1|14|many|NA|TRBJ2-3
TGTGCCAGCAGCTTGACCCTACGAGCAGATACGCAGTATTTT
CASSLTLRADTQYF
>TRBV9|16|NA|TRBD2|TRBJ2-2
TGTGCCAGCAGCCCTGAAGCGGGAGGGCCAACCGGGGAGCTGTTTTTT
CASSPEAGGPTGELFF
>TRBV20-1|11|many|NA|TRBJ1-1
TGCAGTGCTAGTATGGACCACCGCTCAGGCTTT
CSASMDHRSGF
>TRBV6-5|13|NA|TRBD2|TRBJ2-7
TGTGCCAGCAGTTACTTACTAGCGGAGAAGCAGTACTTC
CASSYLLAEKQYF
>TRBV3-1|13|NA|TRBD2|TRBJ2-3
TGTGCCAGCAGTCGGACTAGTCCAGATACGCAGTATTTT
CASSRTSPDTQYF
>TRBV4-3|17|NA|TRBD2|TRBJ2-2
TGCGCCAGCAGCCAAGAAGGGGCTAGCGGGAACACCGGGGAGCTGTTTTTT
CASSQEGASGNTGELFF
>TRBV12-3/TRBV12-4|12|NA|NA|TRBJ2-1
TGTGCCAGCAGCCCCAGGGTCACTGAGCAGTTCTTC
CASSPRVTEQFF
>TRBV19|16|few|NA|TRBJ2-1
TGTGCCAGTAGTATATTTCCAACCCCTTCCTACAATGAGCAGTTCTTC
CASSIFPTPSYNEQFF
>TRBV19|17|NA|TRBD2|TRBJ2-5
TGTGCCACCGGTAGCGGGAGGGCCACGAGGGGAGGAGTGGCCCAGTACTTC
CATGSGRATRGGVAQYF
>TRBV20-1|16|NA|NA|TRBJ1-6
TGCAGTGCTAGAGATCCCTCGGACGGCGATAATTCACCCCTCCACTTT
CSARDPSDGDNSPLHF
>TRBV24-1|16|many|TRBD2|TRBJ2-5
TGTGCCACCAGTCGGATTGGGGCGGGAGATCGAGAGACCCAGTACTTC
CATSRIGAGDRETQYF
>TRBV5-4|17|once|TRBD1|TRBJ1-2
TGTGCCAGCAGCTTGTCGTGGGACAGGGGAGATAACTATGGCTACACCTTC
CASSLSWDRGDNYGYTF
>TRBV11-2|20|many|TRBD2|TRBJ2-2
TGTGCCAGCAGCTTATACCCGGGACTAGCGGGAGAAGGGAACACCGGGGAGCTGTTTTTT
CASSLYPGLAGEGNTGELFF
>TRBV18|14|many|TRBD1|TRBJ1-4
TGTGCCAGCTCATGGACAGGACAGAATGAAAAACTGTTTTTT
CASSWTGQNEKLFF
>TRBV30|15|many|TRBD1|TRBJ2-1
TGTGCCTGGACCCGGGGGGGACAGGGGATTAATGAGCAGTTCTTC
CAWTRGGQGINEQFF
>TRBV7-9|12|NA|TRBD2|TRBJ2-1
TGTGCCATTGGACTAGCCCGCAATGAGCAGTTCTTC
CAIGLARNEQFF
>TRBV2|11|many|TRBD2|TRBJ2-1
TGTGCCGCGGGGGTATACAATGAGCAGTTCTTC
CAAGVYNEQFF